The sequence of this T cell receptor beta chain was determined in a study of shared clonotypes between healthy human individuals. Overall study context: Per-donor plates numbered three CD4 naive, three CD4 memory, two CD8 naive and one CD8 memory. Overall study findings and caveats: Some clonotypes were shared by all four sorted-subset donors, while others were not shared. The non-shared ones had lower generation probabilities than the shared ones.

A 200 ng quantity of DNA, some 30,000 T cell genomes, went into the sorted-subset replicate PCRs. Original processing notes: For the immunoSEQ data, sequences were junction-only without quality scores, so filtering differed. Clones were read by immunoSEQ multiplex PCR, and TCRdb kept only the in-frame ones, dropping some. V, J and clone size were drawn from that table, and D and trimming were deduced from the DNA. The data contain hundreds of thousands of clones, approximately 73% of them singletons. This clone was seen once. Its antigen is currently unknown. Sequenced: memory CD4+ T cells sorted from blood. Subset reported: CD45RA-negative fraction. The receptor's source is a woman aged 25 to 39 in good health.

The CDR3 DNA is TGTGCCAGCAGCCCGGGCCTTATCTATGGCTACACCTTC. Its protein product is CASSPGLIYGYTF. The rearrangement uses TRBV7-2 and TRBJ1-2; unclear D gene. Germline CDR1 is SGHTA and CDR2 is FQGNSA. The CDR3 extends over 13 amino acids. V shed 5 bases and J shed 4 bases, with 11 bases lying between them.